The entry below gives a single T cell receptor (beta chain) sequence along with its context. From germline, CDR1 is LGHNT and CDR2 FRNRAP. J was trimmed by 4 bases and V by 0 bases; bases with no gene match: 9. The CDR3 is made up of 17 amino acids. The data stem from a study of PD-1 blockade in mismatch repair-deficient tumors. Generated by immunoSEQ multiplex PCR, the TCRdb table keeps only in-frame clones and is missing some. The repertoire has approximately 100,000 clones, 82% of them found once; the top ten carry roughly 6.3%. The TCR sequence derives from an adult with mismatch repair-deficient cancer. This specimen was peripheral blood, taken 30 to 36 weeks after starting pembrolizumab. The rearrangement joins TRBV12-5 to TRBJ2-1, with TRBD2 matching 7 bases. The CDR3 region has the DNA TGTGCTAGTGGTTTGGTACTTGGGGGGAGGGGATACAATGAGCAGTTCTTC. Translated, it gives CASGLVLGGRGYNEQFF.